Detailed here is one T cell receptor beta chain. The entry originates in a study of blood T cell repertoires in COVID-19. Study-level background: Material from acute and convalescent COVID-19 was sourced from the United States, Italy and Spain. PBMCs, B-cell-depleted T cells, or T cells provided the cDNA or gDNA that made up the material.

In the authors' methods: By means of reference gene primer amplification, nucleated cell counts were estimated. The table came from immunoSEQ multiplex PCR; TCRdb's copy has only in-frame clones and leaves some out. The V and J calls and clone size come from that table; D and trimming were worked out from the DNA. This table has under 300,000 clones, nearly 90% appearing once. V shed 0 bases, J shed 1 base, and the junction held 3 bases outside the gene matches. CDR3 size: 16 residues. The germline V gene has CDR1 MNHEY and CDR2 SVGAGI. Sequencing was carried out using peripheral blood. This receptor was taken from a middle-aged woman who had recovered from COVID-19. The chain couples TRBV6-5 to TRBJ1-1, with 9 bases that match TRBD1. The CDR3 coding sequence is TGTGCCAGCAGTTACTCAAACAGGGGGCGGAACACTGAAGCTTTCTTT. Its translation: CASSYSNRGRNTEAFF.